This T cell receptor (beta chain) was identified in a study of T cells in Graves' hyperthyroidism and ophthalmopathy. This clonotype was recorded at least ten times. Isolation of PBMCs was performed on roughly 9 ml fresh peripheral blood. RNA transcripts gave rise to amplified TCR beta CDR3 regions. TCR CDR3 regions were first amplified by RT-PCR with HTBI primers. TCRdb reprocessed the multiplex PCR reads via MiXCR and lists one record per CDR3 protein. The profile shows hundreds of thousands of distinct CDR3 sequences, roughly 15% of them singletons. Sample: blood. This TCR was sampled from a young woman with Graves' ophthalmopathy.

The CDR3 sequence is CAWSRGQGPISADTQYF. CDR3 DNA sequence: TGTGCCTGGAGTCGCGGACAGGGGCCCATCAGCGCAGATACGCAGTATTTT. The rearrangement links TRBV30 to TRBJ2-3, with 9 bases lining up with TRBD1. The germline gives CDR1 GTSNPN, CDR2 SVGIG (reference sequence). This CDR3 comprises 17 residues. V dropped 2 bases and J dropped 4; count of bases not matched to a gene: 13.